The rows below give T cell receptor beta chains drawn from one sample of a study of cytomegalovirus exposure and HLA in healthy donors. TCRdb's table, derived via immunoSEQ multiplex PCR, lists solely in-frame clones and lacks some. The sample consists of approximately 220,000 clones, 82% of them appearing once. Sequenced sample: PBMCs. The receptors originated from a man in his forties in good health and CMV-seropositive. The CDR3 runs from the conserved cysteine through the conserved F or W. D genes are given only for firm matches. Only part of the rows carry a size: once, few, many, or a class if the clone is expanded.

d_call j_call clone_size v_call cdr3_nt cdr3_aa
. TRBJ2-4 . TRBV7-3 TGTGCCAGCAGCTTATACAGCGGGTCTAAAAACATTCAGTACTTC CASSLYSGSKNIQYF
. TRBJ2-1 . TRBV5-1 TGCGCCAGCAGCCGGGACTGGGGGGCGGGAGTATCAAAATCCTACAATGAGCAGTTCTTC CASSRDWGAGVSKSYNEQFF
TRBD2 TRBJ2-5 . TRBV9 TGTGCCAGCAGCGAGACTAGCGGCCAAGAGACCCAGTACTTC CASSETSGQETQYF
. TRBJ1-1 few TRBV5-1 TGCGCCAGCAGCTTGGGGGAGGTGAACACTGAAGCTTTCTTT CASSLGEVNTEAFF
TRBD1 TRBJ1-1 few TRBV7-9 TGTGCCAGCAGCTTAACAGGGGGCACTGAAGCTTTCTTT CASSLTGGTEAFF
. TRBJ2-3 . TRBV29-1 TGCAGCGTTGTATTTTCCAGCACAGATACGCAGTATTTT CSVVFSSTDTQYF
TRBD1 TRBJ2-1 . TRBV27 TGTGCCAGCAGTGTACAGGGGCACAATGAGCAGTTCTTC CASSVQGHNEQFF
. TRBJ2-1 . TRBV5-8 TGTGCCAGCAGCCCCTACGGGAGTTCCTACAATGAGCAGTTCTTC CASSPYGSSYNEQFF
. TRBJ1-1 . TRBV18 TGTGCCAGCTCACCACCTGGGGCGAACACTGAAGCTTTCTTT CASSPPGANTEAFF
. TRBJ1-1 . TRBV7-2 TGTGCCAGCAGCTCAGGGGTTTCAAGGAACACTGAAGCTTTCTTT CASSSGVSRNTEAFF
. TRBJ2-1 . TRBV6-5 TGTGCCAGCAGTCGTTCGGGATACTCCTACAATGAGCAGTTCTTC CASSRSGYSYNEQFF
. TRBJ1-1 . TRBV30 TGTGCCTGGACTTTAGGGGCCACTGAAGCTTTCTTT CAWTLGATEAFF
. TRBJ2-3 few TRBV6-6 TGTGCCAGCAGTGACCCACTAGAGGCGGATACGCAGTATTTT CASSDPLEADTQYF
. TRBJ1-2 few TRBV4-2 TGTGCCAGCAGCCAAGACCCCAGCGGCCGGGGGATGAGGGGCTACACCTTC CASSQDPSGRGMRGYTF
TRBD1 TRBJ2-5 . TRBV28 TGTGCCAGCAGTCCCTCCCGGACAGGGCATAAGACCCAGTACTTC CASSPSRTGHKTQYF
TRBD1 TRBJ2-2 . TRBV27 TGTGCCAGCAGTTATCGGACAGGCGGCGGGGAGCTGTTTTTT CASSYRTGGGELFF
TRBD1 TRBJ1-1 . TRBV7-3 TGTGCCAGCAGCGGCACAGGGGACACTGAAGCTTTCTTT CASSGTGDTEAFF
TRBD2 TRBJ2-1 . TRBV19 TGTGCCAGTAGTTCGACTAGCGGGAGGGCGGGGGAGCAGTTCTTC CASSSTSGRAGEQFF
. TRBJ1-5 once TRBV30 TGTGCCTGGAGTCGCGGGAATAGCAATCAGCCCCAGCATTTT CAWSRGNSNQPQHF
TRBD2 TRBJ2-5 . TRBV7-8 TGTGCCAGCAGCTTAGGGGGACTAGCGGTCCAAGAGACCCAGTACTTC CASSLGGLAVQETQYF
. TRBJ1-1 few TRBV7-9 TGTGCCAGCAGCCTGGACAGACTCGGACTCTTT CASSLDRLGLF
. TRBJ1-2 . TRBV11-2 TGTGCCAGCAGCTTAGGCCGGGGTTACGGCTACACCTTC CASSLGRGYGYTF
TRBD2 TRBJ2-5 . TRBV18 TGTGCCAGCTCACCACCGGGCGGGAGTAGCTTAGAGACCCAGTACTTC CASSPPGGSSLETQYF
. TRBJ1-2 . TRBV5-6 TGTGCCAGCAGCTTGGGGTCGGGGAGTGGCTACACCTTC CASSLGSGSGYTF
TRBD2 TRBJ2-3 . TRBV5-1 TGCGCCAGCAGCCCACCGGGACTAGTCGTTGGAAATACGCAGTATTTT CASSPPGLVVGNTQYF
. TRBJ2-4 . TRBV23-1 TGCGCCAGCAGTCTTGCAGGGGTTGCCATTCAGTACTTC CASSLAGVAIQYF
TRBD1 TRBJ1-6 . TRBV30 TGTGCCTGGAACCGGGACAGGGTAAATTCACCCCTCCACTTT CAWNRDRVNSPLHF
. TRBJ2-2 . TRBV27 TGTGCCAGCAGTTTAAGAGCCGGGGAGCTGTTTTTT CASSLRAGELFF
TRBD2 TRBJ2-5 . TRBV29-1 TGCAGCCCGTTGACTAGCGGTGAGACCCAGTACTTC CSPLTSGETQYF
. TRBJ2-5 . TRBV23-1 TGCGCCAGCAGTCATTGGGGCGGATCACAAGAGACCCAGTACTTC CASSHWGGSQETQYF
. TRBJ2-1 . TRBV5-4 TGTGCCAGCAGCCTGTCTCTGGGACTCCCGGGGCCCTACAATGAGCAGTTCTTC CASSLSLGLPGPYNEQFF
. TRBJ1-1 . TRBV7-3 TGTGCCAGCAGCTTAAGGAGGACAGATGAAGCTTTCTTT CASSLRRTDEAFF